The 3 T cell receptor beta chains below were found in one sample sequenced in a study of blood T cell repertoires in COVID-19. Repertoires were generated with immunoSEQ multiplex PCR, while TCRdb's copy carries only in-frame clones and drops some. The sample has approximately 470,000 clones; approximately 83% are singletons. What was sequenced was peripheral blood. These receptors were obtained from a human donor in a cohort sampled during active COVID-19.

The genes are TRBV9 and TRBJ1-1, with a possible D match to TRBD1 (5 bases). The CDR3 spans 15 residues. The germline gives CDR1 SGDLS, CDR2 YYNGEE. V lost 4 bases to trimming and J lost 2 bases, with 15 bases between them. CDR3 DNA sequence: TGTGCCAGCAGCCCCCGACGACAGCCAAACACTGAAGCTTTCTTT. Its translation is CASSPRRQPNTEAFF.

This sequence joins TRBV7-3 and TRBJ1-1; D unclear. The V end lost 0 bases, the J end lost 1 base, and 6 bases lay between the germline ends. Germline V gene sequence: CDR1 SGHTA, CDR2 FQGTGA. The CDR3 contains 14 residues. The CDR3 DNA is TGTGCCAGCAGCTTAACGGTACAGAACACTGAAGCTTTCTTT. Amino acids: CASSLTVQNTEAFF.

The chain has TRBV10-2 and TRBJ2-3; 7 bases match TRBD2. The germline CDR1 and CDR2 sequences are WSHSY and SAAADI. CDR3 length: 17 residues. V lost 3 bases to trimming and J lost 1 base; unmatched junction nucleotides: 10. The CDR3 here is CASSDPRTRRGTDTQYF. In DNA, the CDR3 is TGCGCCAGCAGTGACCCTAGGACTAGGAGGGGCACAGATACGCAGTATTTT.